The entry that follows covers one T cell receptor (beta chain) sequence. No cognate antigen has been identified for it. Nothing much larger sits one base from this clone, and base qualities are not available. Every donor in the study was a healthy Caucasian. Three pairs of female monozygotic twins, all aged roughly 18 to 29 years, made up the twin cohort. The RNA used for TCR libraries was isolated from peripheral blood mononuclear cells. The source of the sample is a study of identical twins (dated by TCRdb to 2016 to 2017). For context, the study as a whole: TCR alpha and beta repertoires from monozygotic twins, unrelated adults of various ages and cord blood were deep-sequenced to test whether fetal clonotypes persist. To rule out contamination, replicate twin experiments were performed at different times with different library preparation protocols.

Broad study findings and their caveats: Compared with coincidental sharing between unrelated individuals, an excess of low generation-probability sequences was observed among out-of-frame TCR alpha sequences shared between twins. Excess twin sharing in beta out-of-frame sequences was weaker because fewer shared sequences lowered the signal-to-noise ratio. Zero-insertion analyses could be partly confounded by invariant T cells such as MAIT and iNKT, although diverse VJ usage argued against such confounding for most clonotypes. In monozygotic twins, recombination models systematically underestimated out-of-frame TCR alpha sharing, but the models matched the sharing seen between unrelated individuals. Conclusions relied on cross-sectional statistical analysis, since the same donors could not be followed over many years. Abundant cord blood beta clonotypes carried fewer insertions; young adult naive repertoires showed a weaker similar trend, while memory repertoires showed none.

The library was produced with 5' RACE. The data were produced on an Illumina HiSeq 2000. Template switching introduced a universal primer binding site; the final cDNA contained a unique molecular identifier, enabling accurate counting of TCR cDNA molecules. Specific primers in the conserved constant-segment region were used to synthesize first-strand cDNA for TCR alpha and beta chains. Each cDNA library was double barcoded, with a SMART-Mk sample barcode plus Illumina barcodes, to control for contamination. TruSeq adapter sequences, together with Illumina sample barcodes, were added in two successive PCR steps. The Illumina HiSeq platform was used with custom primers to sequence TCR alpha and beta cDNA libraries. On the study's bioinformatics: MiGEC was used to process raw reads and extract unique molecular identifiers, and MiXCR was used to find CDR3 positions. Recombination models were inferred per individual with the repgenHMM and IGoR tools using an EM algorithm. The analysis of shared clonotypes was done with the tcR package in R, with sharing normalized by the product of cloneset sizes. To study raw recombination free of thymic and clonal selection effects, out-of-frame nonproductive sequences were analyzed. Using fastp trimming at Q25 and MiXCR clonotype assembly, TCRdb reanalyzed the public sequencing data and kept in-frame beta chains. A single entry per CDR3 protein holds the most common genes and DNA from its merged rows. None of the V and J calls come from the authors' own analysis; TCRdb made them. Within this sample are 700,000 or so distinct CDR3 sequences, with 21% of them counted one time only. In total, the top ten clones hold about 4.3% of the sample.

This same sample was also taken into another study, of T cells expressing NK-cell markers. From that second study: In sorted CD3+CD56+NKG2C+, CD3+CD56+NKG2C- and CD3+CD56-NKG2C+ T-cell subsets from several donors, TCR beta-chain repertoires were profiled. Among the eight sequenced donors, only one was HCMV-seronegative, while the other seven were HCMV-seropositive. To restrict sorting to alphabetaTCR-expressing T cells, an anti-gammadeltaTCR antibody was added in several experiments. For six donors, the dominant CD3+CD56+NKG2C+ clonotypes were among the top 10 CD8+ clonotypes and accounted for about 1.0-8% of CD8+ T cells. Those dominant clonotypes were again the most abundant among CD3+CD56-NKG2C+ cells in several donors, at 28.3-60.1%. Whether the expanded NKG2C-expressing T cell clones were specific for HCMV antigens remained unclear. The eight sequenced donors were randomly selected healthy volunteers, three men and five women. A commercial ELISA kit detecting HCMV-specific IgG in serum was used to determine HCMV serostatus. For over five donors, unsorted PBMC were also used to sequence bulk peripheral blood T-cell repertoires. MIGEC handled demultiplexing of the reads and grouping by UMI, while MiTCR was used to assemble and quantify clonotypes. To exclude erroneous sequences, any TCR cDNA sequence not supported by at least two reads was discarded. The tcR package was used for downstream repertoire analysis, and clonotypes were matched between fractions using CDR3 nucleotide sequence together with V segment. VDJmatch was used to annotate antigen specificity against VDJdb, with one amino acid substitution in CDR3 permitted.

This sequence was found in a woman younger than 35 in good health. The specimen sequenced was PBMCs.

The CDR3 sequence is CASSQGGTVGEKLFF. The nucleotide sequence is TGTGCCAGCAGCCAAGGGGGGACAGTGGGAGAAAAACTGTTTTTT. The V gene is TRBV3-1 and the J gene is TRBJ1-4, and 7 bases in between align with TRBD1. V has 1 base trimmed and J has 8 bases trimmed; junction bases matching no gene number 7. From its cysteine to its phenylalanine, the CDR3 spans 15 amino acids. The entry retains the CDR3 DNA only, 45 bases that are in frame from base 1. In the germline V gene (reference sequence), CDR1 corresponds to LGHDT and CDR2 to YNNKEL. Joined to the reference TRBV3-1 and TRBJ1-4 proteins, this CDR3 gives the full variable domain: DTAVSQTPKYLVTQMGNDKSIKCEQNLGHDTMYWYKQDSKKFLKIMFSYNNKELIINETVPNRFSPKSPDKAHLNLHINSLELGDSAVYFCASSQGGTVGEKLFFGSGTQLSVL.